Each of the 32 T cell receptor beta chains below was sequenced from the same sample in a study of naive and memory T cell subsets. Amplification of ligated cDNA took four PCR rounds with SP2 and nested alpha and beta constant primers. Each CDR3 protein is one row after TCRdb ran MiXCR on the 5' RACE reads. Found here are 45,000 to 55,000 distinct CDR3 sequences, 4.7% of them singletons; the top ten hold approximately 0.84%. The library had UMIs added by 3' ligation of an oligonucleotide to TCR cDNA. These receptors came from a female donor in good health.

This clonotype occurred many times. The chain has TRBV6-4 and TRBJ2-2, with D perhaps matching TRBD1 (6 bases). The V gene lost 4 bases and the J gene lost 5 bases, with 17 bases spanning the gap. This CDR3 comprises 16 residues. CDR1 MRHNA and CDR2 SNTAGT come from the germline V gene. CDR3 in amino acids: CASSGLLQGWTGELFF. The CDR3 DNA sequence: TGTGCCAGCAGTGGATTACTACAGGGATGGACCGGGGAGCTGTTTTTT.

The table lists this clonotype with many counts. The chain employs TRBV29-1 and TRBJ2-2; D ambiguous. Trimming stripped 4 bases from V and 5 bases from J, with 11 bases between. There are 13 residues in the CDR3. The V gene's germline CDR1 is SQVTM and CDR2 ANQGSEA. CDR3 nucleotides: TGCAGCGTTGTTGATGTGGGGACCGGGGAGCTGTTTTTT. Its translation is CSVVDVGTGELFF.

The sample holds a few counts of this clonotype. The chain combines TRBV11-2 with TRBJ1-2; the match to TRBD1 covers 7 bases. Germline trimming cut 5 bases from V and 4 bases from J; bases unmatched to any gene: 7. This CDR3 has 14 residues. Per the germline V gene, CDR1 is SGHAT and CDR2 is FQNNGV. The CDR3 region has the DNA TGTGCCAGCAGCCAGCTACAGGGGTCCTATGGCTACACCTTC. Its translation is CASSQLQGSYGYTF.

This clonotype was detected ten times or more. Written as DNA, the CDR3 is TGCAGTGCCCCCCGGGGGGGCGGGAGGGGAGATACGCAGTATTTT. Amino acid sequence: CSAPRGGGRGDTQYF. V is TRBV20-1 and J is TRBJ2-3, with 9 bases lining up with TRBD2. The CDR3 contains 15 residues. With 6 bases clipped from V and 5 bases from J, the junction kept 12 bases outside the gene matches. Germline loops: CDR1 DFQATT, CDR2 SNEGSKA (reference sequence).

As concerns this clonotype: A clone one base away is much larger, so this may be a read error. The rearrangement joins TRBV28 to TRBJ1-2; D perhaps matches TRBD1 (5 bases). The CDR3 contains 13 residues. Germline loops: CDR1 MDHEN, CDR2 SYDVKM. The CDR3 protein is CASSLGGNYGDTF. DNA for the CDR3: TGTGCCAGCAGTTTAGGGGGTAACTATGGCGACACCTTC.

This clonotype was counted at least ten times. The rearrangement links TRBV27 to TRBJ2-5; D is unresolved. This CDR3 is 14 amino acids long. V was trimmed by 5 bases and J by 1 base, leaving 11 bases between them. Per the germline V gene, CDR1 is MNHEY and CDR2 is SMNVEV (reference sequence). CDR3: CASSVSRAQETQYF. In nucleotides, the CDR3 is TGTGCCAGCAGTGTGAGCCGGGCCCAAGAGACCCAGTACTTC.

The CDR3 protein is CASRTPHGTASYEQYF. The CDR3 DNA sequence: TGTGCCAGCAGAACACCTCACGGGACAGCTTCTTACGAGCAGTACTTC. This chain joins TRBV28 and TRBJ2-7; 7 nucleotides align to TRBD1. Germline-derived CDR1 and CDR2 are MDHEN and SYDVKM. The CDR3 is 16 residues long. V was clipped by 6 bases and J by 4 bases; unmatched bases: 15. Variable domain in full (rest from reference TRBV28 and TRBJ2-7): DVKVTQSSRYLVKRTGEKVFLECVQDMDHENMFWYRQDPGLGLRLIYFSYDVKMKEKGDIPEGYSVSREKKERFSLILESASTNQTSMYLCASRTPHGTASYEQYFGPGTRLTVT.

This clonotype showed up many times. V usage is TRBV19 and J usage is TRBJ2-1, with 10 nucleotides matching TRBD2. After removal of 3 bases from V and 0 bases from J, the junction contained 8 bases not matched to a gene. This CDR3 spans 18 amino acids. The germline gives CDR1 LNHDA, CDR2 SQIVND (reference sequence). CDR3 sequence (DNA): TGTGCCAGTAGTATTAATAGCGGGAGGCGGAGCTCCTACAATGAGCAGTTCTTC. It translates to CASSINSGRRSSYNEQFF. Filled out from reference TRBV19 and TRBJ2-1, the complete variable domain reads DGGITQSPKYLFRKEGQNVTLSCEQNLNHDAMYWYRQDPGQGLRLIYYSQIVNDFQKGDIAEGYSVSREKKESFPLTVTSAQKNPTAFYLCASSINSGRRSSYNEQFFGPGTRLTVL.

This clonotype was detected a few times. The chain links TRBV4-3 to TRBJ2-2, with D maybe TRBD1 (6 bases). Germline CDR1 is LGHNA and CDR2 is YSLEER. Trimming removed 4 bases from V and 7 bases from J, with 10 bases in between. The CDR3 loop spans 13 amino acids. The CDR3 bases are TGCGCCAGCAGCCTAAAACAGGGCGGGGAGCTGTTTTTT. Protein product: CASSLKQGGELFF.

This clonotype was seen repeatedly, ten times or more. The chain uses TRBV7-2 and TRBJ2-1, with TRBD2 matching 11 bases. V lost 10 bases, J lost 6 bases, and 8 bases stayed unmatched. The CDR3 covers 14 residues. Germline V gene lookup returns CDR1 SGHTA and CDR2 FQGNSA. This chain's CDR3 is CATGGLAGGNEQFF. DNA of the CDR3: TGTGCCACTGGGGGGCTAGCGGGAGGCAATGAGCAGTTCTTC. Together with reference TRBV7-2 and TRBJ2-1, the CDR3 gives the full variable domain: GAGVSQSPSNKVTEKGKDVELRCDPISGHTALYWYRQSLGQGLEFLIYFQGNSAPDKSGLPSDRFSAERTGGSVSTLTIQRTQQEDSAVYLCATGGLAGGNEQFFGPGTRLTVL.

This clonotype was detected many times. The chain carries TRBV6-5 and TRBJ1-1, with D possibly matching TRBD1 (5 bases). The germline CDR1 and CDR2 sequences are MNHEY and SVGAGI. V gave up 2 bases and J gave up 3 bases, with 7 bases separating them. The CDR3 consists of 13 residues. The CDR3 DNA sequence: TGTGCCAGCAGTTACGAAGGGGACACTGAAGCTTTCTTT. Protein: CASSYEGDTEAFF.

This clonotype was observed a handful of times. CDR3 sequence reads: CASSVGRTPEAFF. The CDR3 bases are TGTGCCAGCAGCGTTGGCCGGACACCAGAAGCTTTCTTT. V usage is TRBV3-1 and J usage is TRBJ1-1, with D perhaps matching TRBD1 (5 bases). Germline V gene data show CDR1 as LGHDT and CDR2 as YNNKEL (reference sequence). Trimming left V 5 bases short and J 8 bases short, with 15 bases between. The CDR3 has 13 residues.

There are many counts of this clonotype. This chain uses TRBV6-1 with TRBJ2-3; D may correspond to TRBD1 or TRBD2 (6 bases each). Germline V CDR1 and CDR2: MNHNS, SASEGT. CDR3 length equals 14 residues. V was pared by 8 bases and J by 6 bases, with 18 bases between. CDR3 residues: CASVGGGLVDTQYF. The DNA of the CDR3 is TGTGCCAGCGTCGGGGGCGGGCTGGTTGATACGCAGTATTTT.

Many counts were recorded for this clonotype. This rearrangement joins TRBV20-1 to TRBJ1-2; D uncertain. This CDR3 region has 12 residues. Trimming left V 0 bases short and J 4 bases short, with 6 bases between. The germline gives CDR1 DFQATT, CDR2 SNEGSKA (reference sequence). CDR3 sequence reads: CSARDRSYGYTF. CDR3 in DNA: TGCAGTGCTAGAGATCGGAGCTATGGCTACACCTTC.

In this sample, this clonotype turned up many times. The chain has TRBV29-1 and TRBJ1-2; D may be TRBD1 (6 bases). Germline CDR1 SQVTM, CDR2 ANQGSEA. V was clipped by 5 bases and J by 4 bases, with 20 bases between them. This CDR3 contains 15 residues. The CDR3 DNA is TGCAGCGTTTTTGCCTACAGGGATGTGTTCTATGGCTACACCTTC. Translated: CSVFAYRDVFYGYTF.

This clonotype has more than one count but fewer than ten. The chain combines TRBV4-2 with TRBJ1-2; the D gene is possibly TRBD1 (5 bases). The CDR3 totals 16 residues. Germline V gene lookup returns CDR1 LGHNA and CDR2 YNFKEQ. V was clipped by 0 bases and J by 3 bases, with 14 bases between them. The CDR3 bases are TGTGCCAGCAGCCAAGATCGGTGGGGCACGGACTATGGCTACACCTTC. It is translated as CASSQDRWGTDYGYTF.

This clonotype was seen ten or more times. The V and J genes are TRBV29-1 and TRBJ2-3, with TRBD2 identical over 9 bases. CDR3 size: 14 residues. Trimming at V came to 5 bases and at J to 1 base, leaving 4 bases not matched to a gene. The germline gives CDR1 SQVTM, CDR2 ANQGSEA. The CDR3, as DNA: TGCAGCGTTCGTAGCGGGAGCGGCACAGATACGCAGTATTTT. Translation gives CSVRSGSGTDTQYF.

This clonotype was seen many times. The chain links TRBV11-2 to TRBJ1-1; 7 bases match TRBD1. In germline, CDR1 is SGHAT, CDR2 FQNNGV. The CDR3 totals 16 residues. Trimming took 1 base from V and 0 from J; bases not matched to a gene: 5. In DNA, the CDR3 is TGTGCCAGCAGCTTAGGGAGAGGGGGCATGAACACTGAAGCTTTCTTT. It is translated as CASSLGRGGMNTEAFF. The full variable domain, its missing parts supplied by reference TRBV11-2 and TRBJ1-1, is EAGVAQSPRYKIIEKRQSVAFWCNPISGHATLYWYQQILGQGPKLLIQFQNNGVVDDSQLPKDRFSAERLKGVDSTLKIQPAKLEDSAVYLCASSLGRGGMNTEAFFGQGTRLTVV.

This clonotype was recorded at least ten times. The chain is built from TRBV19 and TRBJ2-1, with TRBD2 matching 10 bases. There are 12 residues in the CDR3. Germline V gene lookup returns CDR1 LNHDA and CDR2 SQIVND (reference sequence). Trimming cost V 2 bases and J 12 bases; bases outside gene matches: 1. The CDR3 loop is CASSISSGGQFF. DNA of the CDR3: TGTGCCAGTAGTATATCTAGCGGGGGGCAGTTCTTC.

There are many counts of this clonotype. The chain employs TRBV7-8 and TRBJ1-2, with D possibly matching TRBD1 (5 bases). Germline V CDR1 and CDR2: SGHVS, FQNEAQ. The CDR3 sequence is 13 residues long. Trimming took 6 bases from V and 5 from J, leaving 13 bases between them. This CDR3 is CASSPRDSYGYTF. The CDR3 DNA is TGTGCCAGCAGTCCACGGGACTCATATGGCTACACCTTC.

Many counts were recorded for this clonotype. The chain links TRBV12-3 or TRBV12-4 to TRBJ2-1; the D gene is possibly TRBD2 (6 bases). The V and J ends lost 6 bases and 5 bases respectively, with 11 bases between them. The length of the CDR3 is 13 residues. CDR3 coding DNA: TGTGCCAGCAGGGCTATAGCGGACAATGAGCAGTTCTTC. Amino acids: CASRAIADNEQFF.

Many counts were recorded for this clonotype. The V gene is TRBV6-4, the J gene TRBJ2-3; 9 nucleotides agree with TRBD1. The CDR3 runs to 15 residues. Germline assignment: CDR1 MRHNA and CDR2 SNTAGT. V trimming: 2 bases; J trimming: 4 bases; junction bases outside the gene matches: 4. As DNA, the CDR3 is TGTGCCAGCAGTGACCAAACAGGGGGCCCAGATACGCAGTATTTT. This codes for CASSDQTGGPDTQYF.

The table lists this clonotype with many counts. The chain combines TRBV7-2 with TRBJ1-2; D ambiguous. The V gene lost 3 bases and the J gene lost 4 bases, with 18 bases spanning the gap. Germline CDR1 SGHTA, CDR2 FQGNSA. CDR3 size: 16 residues. The CDR3 DNA reads TGTGCCAGCAGCTTGTCTACGGGCAGACCCACCTATGGCTACACCTTC. It translates to CASSLSTGRPTYGYTF.

Ten or more counts support this clonotype. The rearrangement links TRBV7-9 to TRBJ2-7; 9 nucleotides match TRBD1. The trim removed 11 bases at V and 2 bases at J, leaving 7 bases unmatched. This CDR3 comprises 13 residues. CDR1 is SEHNR, CDR2 FQNEAQ, per germline (reference sequence). This CDR3 reads CAGGQGGAYEQYF. The CDR3 coding sequence is TGTGCCGGGGGACAGGGAGGAGCCTACGAGCAGTACTTC.

The sample holds many counts of this clonotype. This chain links TRBV4-3 with TRBJ1-2; D remains ambiguous. The germline CDR1 and CDR2 sequences are LGHNA and YSLEER. The CDR3 runs to 13 residues. V was pared by 0 bases and J by 7 bases, with 9 bases between. CDR3: CASSQDTGGGYTF. CDR3 DNA sequence: TGCGCCAGCAGCCAAGACACGGGTGGTGGCTACACCTTC.

Details on this clonotype: One base away lies a much larger clone, so this may be a sequencing read error. The rearrangement links TRBV10-3 to TRBJ2-7; no clear D. The CDR3 totals 13 residues. V lost 10 bases and J 3 bases, leaving 16 bases between the germline ends. Germline lookup yields CDR1 ENHRY and CDR2 SYGVKD. The CDR3 region has the DNA TGTGCCACCACCCCTGGACCGAGCTACGAGCAGTACTTC. Translating gives CATTPGPSYEQYF.

V and J are TRBV7-6 and TRBJ2-7; D is possibly TRBD2 (6 bases). Looked up from germline, CDR1 is SGHVS and CDR2 is FNYEAQ. CDR3 length: 13 amino acids. Trimming shortened V by 3 bases and J by 4 bases, and 10 bases separated the two germline ends. The CDR3 region has the DNA TGTGCCAGCAGCTTTAGCGGAGGATACGAGCAGTACTTC. It specifies CASSFSGGYEQYF.

This clonotype was recorded many times. V is TRBV5-1 and J is TRBJ2-5, with TRBD2 as a possible D gene (5 bases). This CDR3 has 12 residues. Germline lookup yields CDR1 SGHRS and CDR2 YFSETQ. V gave up 5 bases and J gave up 5 bases, with 10 bases separating them. The CDR3 nucleotides read TGCGCCAGCAGAATTAGCGAGGAGACCCAGTACTTC. Translating gives CASRISEETQYF. The variable domain in full, with the rest retrieved from reference TRBV5-1 and TRBJ2-5, is KAGVTQTPRYLIKTRGQQVTLSCSPISGHRSVSWYQQTPGQGLQFLFEYFSETQRNKGNFPGRFSGRQFSNSRSEMNVSTLELGDSALYLCASRISEETQYFGPGTRLLVL.

The chain combines TRBV29-1 with TRBJ2-7; 8 bases map to TRBD1. The CDR3 loop spans 13 amino acids. Germline CDR1 reads SQVTM; CDR2 reads ANQGSEA. With 8 bases clipped from V and 0 bases from J, the junction kept 6 bases outside the gene matches. The CDR3 protein is CSYRQGSSYEQYF. In nucleotides, the CDR3 is TGCAGCTATAGACAGGGGAGCTCCTACGAGCAGTACTTC.

This clonotype was detected ten times or more. CDR3 nucleotides: TGCAGCGTTATGGCGGGAGCTGGCACAGATACGCAGTATTTT. Translating gives CSVMAGAGTDTQYF. V is TRBV29-1 and J is TRBJ2-3; 7 bases match TRBD2. The CDR3 has 14 residues. Germline CDR1 SQVTM, CDR2 ANQGSEA. J lost 1 base, V lost 5 bases, and 6 bases had no gene match.

The genes are TRBV29-1 and TRBJ1-5; weak D call: TRBD1 (5 bases). Germline values: CDR1 SQVTM, CDR2 ANQGSEA. Trimming pared 6 bases from V and 0 bases from J, leaving 12 bases between. The CDR3 is 14 amino acids. The CDR3 coding sequence is TGCAGCGTAGCCCCGGGGGGTAGCAATCAGCCCCAGCATTTT. It translates to CSVAPGGSNQPQHF.

CDR3 coding DNA: TGTGCCAGCAGCCAAGATCATAGGGCTGGAAACACCATATATTTT. Amino acid sequence: CASSQDHRAGNTIYF. The genes are TRBV3-1 and TRBJ1-3; D gene unclear. This CDR3 is 15 amino acids long. Germline assignment: CDR1 LGHDT and CDR2 YNNKEL (reference sequence). Between the trimmed V and J ends, which lost 0 bases and 2 bases, there was a span of 8 bases.